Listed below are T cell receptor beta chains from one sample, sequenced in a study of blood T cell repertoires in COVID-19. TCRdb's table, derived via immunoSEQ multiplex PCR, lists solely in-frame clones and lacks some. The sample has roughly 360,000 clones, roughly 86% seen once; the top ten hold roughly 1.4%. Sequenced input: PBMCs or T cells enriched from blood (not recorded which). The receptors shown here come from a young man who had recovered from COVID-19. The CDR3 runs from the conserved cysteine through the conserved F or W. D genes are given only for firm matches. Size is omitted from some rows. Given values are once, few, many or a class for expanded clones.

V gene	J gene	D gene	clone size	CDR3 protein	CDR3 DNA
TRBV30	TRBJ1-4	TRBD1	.	CAWTSQGSSEKLFF	TGTGCCTGGACCTCACAGGGGTCGTCTGAAAAACTGTTTTTT
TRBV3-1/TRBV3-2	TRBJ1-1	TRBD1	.	CASSQSRDRGRNTEAFF	TGTGCCAGCAGTCAAAGCCGGGACAGGGGGCGGAACACTGAAGCTTTCTTT
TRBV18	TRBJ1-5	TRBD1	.	CASSPGLTGSDQPQHF	TGTGCCAGCTCACCAGGACTGACAGGGTCCGATCAGCCCCAGCATTTT
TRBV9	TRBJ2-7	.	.	CASSVASDRPYEQYF	TGTGCCAGCAGCGTAGCTAGTGACAGGCCCTACGAGCAGTACTTC
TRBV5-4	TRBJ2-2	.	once	CASSPSLQGTSNTGELFF	TGTGCCAGCAGCCCGAGTTTACAGGGTACCTCGAACACCGGGGAGCTGTTTTTT
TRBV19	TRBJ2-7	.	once	CASSIIGHRSYEQYF	TGTGCCAGTAGTATAATAGGACACCGTTCCTACGAGCAGTACTTC
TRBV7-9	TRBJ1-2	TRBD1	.	CASSLGSGTGDGYGYTF	TGTGCCAGCAGCTTAGGGTCTGGGACAGGGGACGGCTATGGCTACACCTTC
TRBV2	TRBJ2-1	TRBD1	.	CASSVPGQRSSYNEQFF	TGTGCCAGCAGTGTCCCGGGACAGAGAAGCTCCTACAATGAGCAGTTCTTC
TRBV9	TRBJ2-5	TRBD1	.	CASSSLPGQGQETQYF	TGTGCCAGCAGCTCACTCCCGGGACAGGGTCAAGAGACCCAGTACTTC
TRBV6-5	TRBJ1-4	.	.	CAVRRTTNEKLFF	TGTGCTGTAAGGCGGACAACTAATGAAAAACTGTTTTTT
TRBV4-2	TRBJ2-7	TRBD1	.	CASSPSTGNEQYF	TGTGCCAGCAGCCCCTCGACAGGGAACGAGCAGTACTTC
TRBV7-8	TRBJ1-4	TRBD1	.	CASSPRTGEGLRGEKLFF	TGTGCCAGCAGCCCCCGGACAGGGGAAGGCTTAAGAGGTGAAAAACTGTTTTTT
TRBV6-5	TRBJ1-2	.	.	CASSYAGRGYGYTF	TGTGCCAGCAGTTACGCAGGGCGAGGCTATGGCTACACCTTC
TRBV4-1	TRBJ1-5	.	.	CASSQAPEVSQPQHF	TGCGCCAGCAGCCAAGCTCCGGAGGTCAGCCAGCCCCAGCATTTT
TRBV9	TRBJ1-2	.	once	CASSPDGTNYGYTF	TGTGCCAGCAGCCCGGACGGGACAAACTATGGCTACACCTTC
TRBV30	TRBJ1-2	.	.	CAWSVRGLIWGYTF	TGTGCCTGGAGTGTACGGGGGTTAATATGGGGCTACACCTTC
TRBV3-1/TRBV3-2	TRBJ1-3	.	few	CASTQGAGNTIYF	TGTGCCAGCACCCAGGGAGCCGGAAACACCATATATTTT
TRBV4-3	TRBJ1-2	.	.	CASSLLGGVVSAGGYTF	TGCGCCAGCAGCCTTCTGGGAGGAGTAGTCAGCGCAGGTGGCTACACCTTC
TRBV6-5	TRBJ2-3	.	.	CASSYARATSTDTQYF	TGTGCCAGCAGTTACGCTAGAGCTACTAGCACAGATACGCAGTATTTT
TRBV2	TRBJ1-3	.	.	CASSGGGISGNTIYF	TGTGCCAGCAGTGGAGGAGGGATTTCTGGAAACACCATATATTTT
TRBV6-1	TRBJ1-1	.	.	CASSESTYGIAEAFF	TGTGCCAGCAGTGAATCGACGTACGGGATTGCTGAAGCTTTCTTT
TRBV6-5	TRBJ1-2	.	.	CASSHRRSYGYTF	TGTGCCAGCAGCCATCGACGGAGCTATGGCTACACCTTC
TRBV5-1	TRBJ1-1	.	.	CASSLRGQHTEAFF	TGCGCCAGCAGCTTGAGAGGACAGCACACTGAAGCTTTCTTT
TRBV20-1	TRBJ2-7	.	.	CSASAYYEQYF	TGCAGTGCTAGTGCCTACTACGAGCAGTACTTC
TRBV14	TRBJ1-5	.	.	CASSQSGVRQPQHF	TGTGCCAGCAGCCAATCAGGGGTTCGTCAGCCCCAGCATTTT
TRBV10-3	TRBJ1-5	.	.	CAISEPIGTGLNQPQHF	TGTGCCATCAGTGAGCCCATCGGGACGGGACTAAATCAGCCCCAGCATTTT
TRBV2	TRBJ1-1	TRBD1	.	CASREDRVTEAFF	TGTGCCAGCAGGGAGGACAGGGTGACTGAAGCTTTCTTT
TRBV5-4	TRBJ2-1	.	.	CATGLGGRNEQFF	TGTGCCACCGGACTAGGGGGTCGGAATGAGCAGTTCTTC
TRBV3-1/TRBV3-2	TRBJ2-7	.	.	CASSHYGGQGEQYF	TGTGCCAGCAGCCACTATGGGGGCCAGGGCGAGCAGTACTTC
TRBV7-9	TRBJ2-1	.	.	CASNPPEASQFNEQFF	TGTGCCAGCAACCCCCCCGAAGCGTCCCAGTTCAATGAGCAGTTCTTC
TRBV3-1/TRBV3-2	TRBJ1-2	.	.	CASSHTGGGYNYGYTF	TGTGCCAGCAGCCATACTGGCGGGGGCTATAACTATGGCTACACCTTC
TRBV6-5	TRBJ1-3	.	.	CASTVDRPSGNTIYF	TGTGCCAGCACAGTTGACAGGCCCTCTGGAAACACCATATATTTT
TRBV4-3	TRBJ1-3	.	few	CASSLDSSSGNTIYF	TGCGCCAGCAGCCTGGACAGCTCCTCTGGAAACACCATATATTTT
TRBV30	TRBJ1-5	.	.	CAWSPGVGNQPQHF	TGTGCCTGGAGCCCGGGGGTAGGAAATCAGCCCCAGCATTTT
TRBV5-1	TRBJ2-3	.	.	CASSLDAVTDTQYF	TGCGCCAGCAGCTTGGATGCAGTGACAGATACGCAGTATTTT
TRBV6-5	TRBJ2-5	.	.	CASSRPGIEETQYF	TGTGCCAGCAGTCGACCGGGGATAGAAGAGACCCAGTACTTC
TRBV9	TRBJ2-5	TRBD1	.	CASSPTGGRETQYF	TGTGCCAGCAGCCCCACAGGGGGCCGAGAGACCCAGTACTTC
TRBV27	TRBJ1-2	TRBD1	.	CASSPGAGGTRGYTF	TGTGCCAGCAGCCCCGGGGCAGGGGGCACTCGTGGCTACACCTTC
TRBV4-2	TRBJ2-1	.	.	CASSQPGHKNNEQFF	TGTGCCAGCAGCCAACCGGGACATAAAAACAATGAGCAGTTCTTC
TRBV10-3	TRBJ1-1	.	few	CAISGGGTEAFF	TGTGCCATCAGTGGGGGGGGCACTGAAGCTTTCTTT
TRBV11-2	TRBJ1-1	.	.	CASSFNSDLGGAFF	TGTGCCAGCAGCTTCAACTCGGACCTGGGGGGAGCTTTCTTT
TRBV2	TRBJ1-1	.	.	CASSATPNTEAFF	TGTGCCAGCAGTGCCACACCGAACACTGAAGCTTTCTTT
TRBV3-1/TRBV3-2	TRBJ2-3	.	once	CASSQGGDEGTQYF	TGTGCCAGCAGCCAAGGGGGGGACGAGGGTACGCAGTATTTT
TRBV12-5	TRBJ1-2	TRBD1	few	CASGAGQIYGYTF	TGTGCTAGTGGTGCGGGACAGATTTATGGCTACACCTTC
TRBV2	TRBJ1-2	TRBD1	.	CASSAEGLDRGYGYTF	TGTGCCAGCAGCGCCGAAGGATTAGACAGGGGGTATGGCTACACCTTC
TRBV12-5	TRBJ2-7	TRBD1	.	CASGLVLGQGAYEQYF	TGTGCTAGTGGTTTGGTACTTGGACAGGGGGCTTACGAGCAGTACTTC
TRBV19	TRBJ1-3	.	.	CASSGSGRSSGNTIYF	TGTGCCAGTAGTGGATCTGGGAGGAGCTCTGGAAACACCATATATTTT
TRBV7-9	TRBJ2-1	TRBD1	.	CASSLAGQGKANEQFF	TGTGCCAGCAGCTTAGCCGGACAGGGTAAAGCCAATGAGCAGTTCTTC
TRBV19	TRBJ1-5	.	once	CASNNRELNQPQHF	TGTGCCAGTAACAACAGGGAGCTAAATCAGCCCCAGCATTTT
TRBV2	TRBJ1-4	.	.	CASSDRGDRREKLFF	TGTGCCAGCAGTGACAGGGGCGACAGACGGGAAAAACTGTTTTTT
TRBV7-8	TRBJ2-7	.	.	CASKPGAGGDYEQYF	TGTGCCAGCAAACCGGGGGCAGGGGGAGACTACGAGCAGTACTTC
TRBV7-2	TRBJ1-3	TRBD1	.	CASSLTGAGNTIYF	TGTGCCAGCAGCTTGACAGGGGCTGGAAACACCATATATTTT
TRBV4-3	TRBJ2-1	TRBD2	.	CASSQAGGNEQFF	TGCGCCAGCAGCCAGGCGGGGGGCAATGAGCAGTTCTTC